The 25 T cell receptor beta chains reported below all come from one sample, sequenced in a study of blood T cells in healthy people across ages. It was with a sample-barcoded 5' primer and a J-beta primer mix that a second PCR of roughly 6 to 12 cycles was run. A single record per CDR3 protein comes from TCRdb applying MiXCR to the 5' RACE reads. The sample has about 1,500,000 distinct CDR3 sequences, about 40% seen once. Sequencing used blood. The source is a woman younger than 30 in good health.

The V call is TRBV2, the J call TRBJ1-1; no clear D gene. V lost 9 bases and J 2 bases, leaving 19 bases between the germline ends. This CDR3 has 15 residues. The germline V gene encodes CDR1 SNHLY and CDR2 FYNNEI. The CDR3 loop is CARAILGRPNTEAFF. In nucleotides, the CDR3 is TGTGCCAGGGCCATATTAGGACGGCCCAACACTGAAGCTTTCTTT. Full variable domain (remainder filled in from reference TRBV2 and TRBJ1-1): EPEVTQTPSHQVTQMGQEVILRCVPISNHLYFYWYRQILGQKVEFLVSFYNNEISEKSEIFDDQFSVERPDGSNFTLKIRSTKLEDSAMYFCARAILGRPNTEAFFGQGTRLTVV.

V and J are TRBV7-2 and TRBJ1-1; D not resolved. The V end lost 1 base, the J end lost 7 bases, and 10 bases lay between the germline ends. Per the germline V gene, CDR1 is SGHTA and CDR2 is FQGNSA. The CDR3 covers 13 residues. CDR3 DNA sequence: TGTGCCAGCAGCTTAGTGGTCCGGGATGAAGCTTTCTTT. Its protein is CASSLVVRDEAFF.

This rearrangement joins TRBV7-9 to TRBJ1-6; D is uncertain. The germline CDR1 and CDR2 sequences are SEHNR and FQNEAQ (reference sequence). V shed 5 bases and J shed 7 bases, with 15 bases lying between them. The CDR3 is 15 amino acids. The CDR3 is CASSRGPSWNSPLHF. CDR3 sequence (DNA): TGTGCCAGCAGCCGTGGTCCCTCGTGGAATTCACCCCTCCACTTT.

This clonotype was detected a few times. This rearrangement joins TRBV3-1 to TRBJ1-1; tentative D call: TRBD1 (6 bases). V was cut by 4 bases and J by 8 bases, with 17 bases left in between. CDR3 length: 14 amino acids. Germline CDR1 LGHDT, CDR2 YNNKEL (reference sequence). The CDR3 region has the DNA TGTGCCAGCAGCCTTAGTGTCGGGACAAACGAAGCTTTCTTT. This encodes CASSLSVGTNEAFF.

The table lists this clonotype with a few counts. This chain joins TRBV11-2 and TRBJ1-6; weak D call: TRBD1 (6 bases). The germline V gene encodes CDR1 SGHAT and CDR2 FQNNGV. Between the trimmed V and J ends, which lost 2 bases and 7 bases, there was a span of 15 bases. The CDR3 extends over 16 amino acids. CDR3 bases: TGTGCCAGCAGCTTAATGGGCAGGGGTGGAAATTCACCCCTCCACTTT. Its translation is CASSLMGRGGNSPLHF.

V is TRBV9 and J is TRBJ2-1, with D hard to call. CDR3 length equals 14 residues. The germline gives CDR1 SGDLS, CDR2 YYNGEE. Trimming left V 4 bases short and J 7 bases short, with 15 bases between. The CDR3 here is CASSPGELRNEQFF. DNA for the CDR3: TGTGCCAGCAGCCCCGGAGAGTTGCGAAATGAGCAGTTCTTC.

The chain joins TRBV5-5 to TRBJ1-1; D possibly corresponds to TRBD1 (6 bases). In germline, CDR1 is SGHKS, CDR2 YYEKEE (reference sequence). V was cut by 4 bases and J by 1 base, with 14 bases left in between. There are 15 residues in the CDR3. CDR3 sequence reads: CASSQEPGQNTEAFF. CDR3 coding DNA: TGTGCCAGCAGCCAAGAACCGGGACAGAACACTGAAGCTTTCTTT.

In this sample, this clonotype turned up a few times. For the CDR3, the DNA is TGCGCCAGCAGCCAAGAGGAGGTAGGCACTGAAGCTTTCTTT. Its translation is CASSQEEVGTEAFF. The chain carries TRBV4-1 and TRBJ1-1, with D hard to call. In germline, CDR1 is MGHRA, CDR2 YSYEKL. This CDR3 spans 14 amino acids. V lost 0 bases, J lost 4 bases, and 9 bases lay in between.

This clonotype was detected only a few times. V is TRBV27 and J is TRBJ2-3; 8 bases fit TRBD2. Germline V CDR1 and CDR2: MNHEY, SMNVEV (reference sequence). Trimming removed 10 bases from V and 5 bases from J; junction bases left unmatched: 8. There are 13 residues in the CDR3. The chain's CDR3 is CAIPGLEVDTQYF. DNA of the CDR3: TGTGCCATCCCGGGACTAGAAGTAGATACGCAGTATTTT.

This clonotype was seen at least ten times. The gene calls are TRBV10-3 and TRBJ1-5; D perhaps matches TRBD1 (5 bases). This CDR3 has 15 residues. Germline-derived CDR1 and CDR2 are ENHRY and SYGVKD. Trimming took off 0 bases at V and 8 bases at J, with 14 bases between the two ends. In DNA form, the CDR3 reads TGTGCCATCAGTGAGTCGGGGGTCTCTGGTAAGCCCCAGCATTTT. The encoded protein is CAISESGVSGKPQHF.

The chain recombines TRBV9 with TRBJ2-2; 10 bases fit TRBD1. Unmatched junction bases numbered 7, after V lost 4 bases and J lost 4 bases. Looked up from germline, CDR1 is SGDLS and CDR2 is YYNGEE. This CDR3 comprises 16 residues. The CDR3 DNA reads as TGTGCCAGCAGCATCCTAGGACAGGGGGGCACCGGGGAGCTGTTTTTT. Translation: CASSILGQGGTGELFF.

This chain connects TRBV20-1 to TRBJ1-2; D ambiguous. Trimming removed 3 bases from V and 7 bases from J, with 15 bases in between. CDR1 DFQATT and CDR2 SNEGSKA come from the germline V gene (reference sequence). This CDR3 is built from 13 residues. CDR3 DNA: TGCAGTGCTAGTGATGGGCCGGGTAGTGGCTACACCTTC. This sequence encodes CSASDGPGSGYTF.

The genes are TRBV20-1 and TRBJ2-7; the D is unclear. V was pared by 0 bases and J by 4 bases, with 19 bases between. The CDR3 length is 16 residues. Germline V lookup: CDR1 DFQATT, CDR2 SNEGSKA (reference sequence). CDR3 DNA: TGCAGTGCTAGAGATAGTGGTAAGGATTGGGTTTACGAGCAGTACTTC. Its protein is CSARDSGKDWVYEQYF.

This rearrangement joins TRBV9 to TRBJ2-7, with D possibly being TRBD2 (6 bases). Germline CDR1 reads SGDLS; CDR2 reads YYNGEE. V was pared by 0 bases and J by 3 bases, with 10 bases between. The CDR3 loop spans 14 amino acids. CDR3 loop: CASSVAGGNYEQYF. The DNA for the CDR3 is TGTGCCAGCAGCGTAGCCGGGGGAAACTACGAGCAGTACTTC. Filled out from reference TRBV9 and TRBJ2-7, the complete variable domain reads DSGVTQTPKHLITATGQRVTLRCSPRSGDLSVYWYQQSLDQGLQFLIQYYNGEERAKGNILERFSAQQFPDLHSELNLSSLELGDSALYFCASSVAGGNYEQYFGPGTRLTVT.

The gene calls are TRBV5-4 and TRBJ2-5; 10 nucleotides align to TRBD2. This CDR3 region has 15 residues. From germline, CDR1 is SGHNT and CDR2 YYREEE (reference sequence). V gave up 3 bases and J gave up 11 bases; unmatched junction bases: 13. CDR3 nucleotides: TGTGCCAGCAGCTACTATTCTAGCGGGGGCAATGAGCAGTACTTC. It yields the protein CASSYYSSGGNEQYF.

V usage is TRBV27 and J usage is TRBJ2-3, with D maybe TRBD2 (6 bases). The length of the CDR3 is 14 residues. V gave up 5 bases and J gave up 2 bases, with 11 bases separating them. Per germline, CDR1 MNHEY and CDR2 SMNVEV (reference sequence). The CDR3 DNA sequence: TGTGCCAGCAGTCTAAGGGACTCCACAGATACGCAGTATTTT. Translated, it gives CASSLRDSTDTQYF.

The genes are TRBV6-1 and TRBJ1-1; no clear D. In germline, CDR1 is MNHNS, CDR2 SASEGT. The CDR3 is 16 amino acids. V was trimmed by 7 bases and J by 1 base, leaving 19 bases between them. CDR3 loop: CASTPTGQAGNTEAFF. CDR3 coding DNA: TGTGCCAGCACCCCGACGGGCCAAGCGGGGAACACTGAAGCTTTCTTT.

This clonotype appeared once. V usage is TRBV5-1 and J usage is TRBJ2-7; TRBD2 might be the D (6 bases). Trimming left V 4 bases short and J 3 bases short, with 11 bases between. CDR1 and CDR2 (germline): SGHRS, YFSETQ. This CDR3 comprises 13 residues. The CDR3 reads CASSVEGIYEQYF. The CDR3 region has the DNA TGCGCCAGCAGCGTGGAGGGGATCTACGAGCAGTACTTC. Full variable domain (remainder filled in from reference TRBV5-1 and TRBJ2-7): KAGVTQTPRYLIKTRGQQVTLSCSPISGHRSVSWYQQTPGQGLQFLFEYFSETQRNKGNFPGRFSGRQFSNSRSEMNVSTLELGDSALYLCASSVEGIYEQYFGPGTRLTVT.

The CDR3 nucleotides read TGTGCCAGCACTAAGGGACAGGGGGTTGGGGAGCAGTACTTC. Translating gives CASTKGQGVGEQYF. This sequence joins TRBV2 and TRBJ2-5; 11 bases agree with TRBD1. V lost 7 bases and J lost 11; bases outside the gene matches: 12. Germline lookup yields CDR1 SNHLY and CDR2 FYNNEI. The CDR3 is made up of 14 amino acids.

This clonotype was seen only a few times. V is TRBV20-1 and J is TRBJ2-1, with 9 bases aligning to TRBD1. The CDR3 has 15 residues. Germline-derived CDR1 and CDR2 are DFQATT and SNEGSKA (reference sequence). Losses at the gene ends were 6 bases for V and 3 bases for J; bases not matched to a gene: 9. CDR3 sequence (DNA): TGCAGTGCCACAGGGGGCTACAGTAACTACAATGAGCAGTTCTTC. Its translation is CSATGGYSNYNEQFF.

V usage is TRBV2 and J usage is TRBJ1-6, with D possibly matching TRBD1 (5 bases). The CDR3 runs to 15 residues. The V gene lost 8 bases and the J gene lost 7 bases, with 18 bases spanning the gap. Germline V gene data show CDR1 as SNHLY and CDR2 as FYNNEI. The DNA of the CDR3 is TGTGCCAGCGGTCCCTCAGGGTACACCAATTCACCCCTCCACTTT. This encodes CASGPSGYTNSPLHF.

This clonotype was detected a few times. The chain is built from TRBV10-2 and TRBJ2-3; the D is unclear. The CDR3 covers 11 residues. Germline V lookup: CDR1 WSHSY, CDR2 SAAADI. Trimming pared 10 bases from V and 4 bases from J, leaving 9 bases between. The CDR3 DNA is TGCGCCACTGAGACGGCAGATACGCAGTATTTT. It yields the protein CATETADTQYF.

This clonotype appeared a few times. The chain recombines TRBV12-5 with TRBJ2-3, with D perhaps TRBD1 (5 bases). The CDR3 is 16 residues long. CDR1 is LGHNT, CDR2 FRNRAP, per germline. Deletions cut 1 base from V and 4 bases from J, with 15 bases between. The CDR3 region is CASGLAQGTSSDTQYF. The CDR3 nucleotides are TGTGCTAGTGGTTTGGCCCAGGGAACGAGTTCAGATACGCAGTATTTT.

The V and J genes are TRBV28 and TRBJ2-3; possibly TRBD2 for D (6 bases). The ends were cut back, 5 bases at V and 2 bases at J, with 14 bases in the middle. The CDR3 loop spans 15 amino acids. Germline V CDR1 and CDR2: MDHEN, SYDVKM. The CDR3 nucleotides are TGTGCCAGCAGTCCCAGTGGGGGGATCACAGATACGCAGTATTTT. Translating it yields CASSPSGGITDTQYF.

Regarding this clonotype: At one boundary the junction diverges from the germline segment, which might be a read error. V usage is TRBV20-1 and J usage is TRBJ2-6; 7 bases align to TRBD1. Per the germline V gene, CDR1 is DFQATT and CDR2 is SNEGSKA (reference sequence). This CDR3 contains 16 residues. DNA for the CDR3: TGCAGTGCTTCCAGGGGGTACCCCTCTGGGGCCAACGCCCTGACTTTC. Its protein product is CSASRGYPSGANALTF.